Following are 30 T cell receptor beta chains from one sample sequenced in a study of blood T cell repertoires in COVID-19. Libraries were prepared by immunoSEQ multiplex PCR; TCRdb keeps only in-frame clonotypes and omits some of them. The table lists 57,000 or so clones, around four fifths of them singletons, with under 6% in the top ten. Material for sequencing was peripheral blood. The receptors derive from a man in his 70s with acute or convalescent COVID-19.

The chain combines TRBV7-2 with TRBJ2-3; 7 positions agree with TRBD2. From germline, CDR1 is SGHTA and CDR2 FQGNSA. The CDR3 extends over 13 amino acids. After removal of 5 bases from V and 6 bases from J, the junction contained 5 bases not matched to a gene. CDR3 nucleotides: TGTGCCAGCAGCATCGCCGGGAGGGATACGCAGTATTTT. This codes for CASSIAGRDTQYF.

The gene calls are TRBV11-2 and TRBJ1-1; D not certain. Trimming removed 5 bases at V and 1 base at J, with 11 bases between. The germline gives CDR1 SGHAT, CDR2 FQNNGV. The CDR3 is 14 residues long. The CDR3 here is CASSLTLTNTEAFF. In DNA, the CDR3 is TGTGCCAGCAGCCTGACATTGACGAACACTGAAGCTTTCTTT.

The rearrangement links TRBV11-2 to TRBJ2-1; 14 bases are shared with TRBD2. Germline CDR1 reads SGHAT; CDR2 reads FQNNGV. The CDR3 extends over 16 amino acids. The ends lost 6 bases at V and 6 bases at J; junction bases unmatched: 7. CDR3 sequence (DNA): TGTGCCAGCAGTCGACTAGCGGGGGGGAGGATCAATGAGCAGTTCTTC. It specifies CASSRLAGGRINEQFF. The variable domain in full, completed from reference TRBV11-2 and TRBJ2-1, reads EAGVAQSPRYKIIEKRQSVAFWCNPISGHATLYWYQQILGQGPKLLIQFQNNGVVDDSQLPKDRFSAERLKGVDSTLKIQPAKLEDSAVYLCASSRLAGGRINEQFFGPGTRLTVL.

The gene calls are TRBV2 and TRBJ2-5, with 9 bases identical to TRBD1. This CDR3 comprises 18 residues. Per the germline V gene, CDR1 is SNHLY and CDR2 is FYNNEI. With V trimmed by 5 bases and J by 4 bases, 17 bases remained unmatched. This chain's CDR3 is CASSSTPYRGHLGETQYF. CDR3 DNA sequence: TGTGCCAGCAGTTCGACCCCCTACAGGGGGCACCTAGGAGAGACCCAGTACTTC.

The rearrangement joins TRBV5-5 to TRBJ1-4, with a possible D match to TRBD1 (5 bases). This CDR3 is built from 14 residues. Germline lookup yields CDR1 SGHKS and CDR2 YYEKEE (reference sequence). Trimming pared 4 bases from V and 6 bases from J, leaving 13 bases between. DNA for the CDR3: TGTGCCAGCAGCCAACAGGCGGGAGATGAAAAACTGTTTTTT. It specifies CASSQQAGDEKLFF.

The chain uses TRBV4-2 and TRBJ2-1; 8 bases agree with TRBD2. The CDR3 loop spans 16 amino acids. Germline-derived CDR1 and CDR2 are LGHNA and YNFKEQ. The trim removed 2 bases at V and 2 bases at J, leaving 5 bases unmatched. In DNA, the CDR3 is TGTGCCAGCAGCCAACGGGAGGGGGGTCCCTACAATGAGCAGTTCTTC. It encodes CASSQREGGPYNEQFF.

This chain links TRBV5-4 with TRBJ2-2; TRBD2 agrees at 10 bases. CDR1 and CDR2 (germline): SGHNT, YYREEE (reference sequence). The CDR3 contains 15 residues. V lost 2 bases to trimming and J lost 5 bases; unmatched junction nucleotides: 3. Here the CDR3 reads CASSFTSGETGELFF. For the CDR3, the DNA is TGTGCCAGCAGCTTCACTAGCGGGGAAACCGGGGAGCTGTTTTTT.

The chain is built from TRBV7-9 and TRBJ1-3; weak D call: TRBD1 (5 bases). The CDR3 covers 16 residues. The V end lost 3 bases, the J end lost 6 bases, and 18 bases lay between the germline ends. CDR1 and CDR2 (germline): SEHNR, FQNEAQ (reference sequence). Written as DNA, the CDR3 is TGTGCCAGCAGCTTTACCGGGGGGGTCCATGCAAACACCATATATTTT. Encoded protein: CASSFTGGVHANTIYF.

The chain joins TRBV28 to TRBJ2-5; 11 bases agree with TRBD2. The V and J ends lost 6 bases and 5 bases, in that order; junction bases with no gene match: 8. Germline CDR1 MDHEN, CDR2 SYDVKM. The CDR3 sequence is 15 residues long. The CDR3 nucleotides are TGTGCCAGCAGGAACCCTAGCGGGGGGCGTGAGACCCAGTACTTC. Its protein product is CASRNPSGGRETQYF.

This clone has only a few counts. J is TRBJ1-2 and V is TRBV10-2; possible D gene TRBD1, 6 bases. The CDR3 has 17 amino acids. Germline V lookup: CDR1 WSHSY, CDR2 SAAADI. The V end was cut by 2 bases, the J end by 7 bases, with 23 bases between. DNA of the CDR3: TGCGCCAGCAGTGAGGTTTACAGGGAGCCCCTTTCCTCTGGCTACACCTTC. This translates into CASSEVYREPLSSGYTF.

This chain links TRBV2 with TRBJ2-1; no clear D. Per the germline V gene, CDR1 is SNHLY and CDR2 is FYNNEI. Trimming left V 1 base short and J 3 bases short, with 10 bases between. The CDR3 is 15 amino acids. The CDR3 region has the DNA TGTGCCAGCAGTGAAGTACCCCCGGGCTACAATGAGCAGTTCTTC. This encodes CASSEVPPGYNEQFF.

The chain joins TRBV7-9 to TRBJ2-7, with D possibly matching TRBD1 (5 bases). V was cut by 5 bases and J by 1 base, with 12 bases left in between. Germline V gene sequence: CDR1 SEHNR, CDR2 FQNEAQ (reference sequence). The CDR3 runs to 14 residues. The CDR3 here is CASSQDSLSYEQYF. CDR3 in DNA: TGTGCCAGCAGCCAAGACAGTCTTTCCTACGAGCAGTACTTC. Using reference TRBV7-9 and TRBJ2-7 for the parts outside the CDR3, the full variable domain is DTGVSQNPRHKITKRGQNVTFRCDPISEHNRLYWYRQTLGQGPEFLTYFQNEAQLEKSRLLSDRFSAERPKGSFSTLEIQRTEQGDSAMYLCASSQDSLSYEQYFGPGTRLTVT.

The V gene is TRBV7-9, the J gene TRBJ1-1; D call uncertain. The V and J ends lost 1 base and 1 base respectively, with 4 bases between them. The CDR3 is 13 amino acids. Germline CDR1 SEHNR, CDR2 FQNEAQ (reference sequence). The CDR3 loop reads CASSLGQNTEAFF. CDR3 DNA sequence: TGTGCCAGCAGCTTAGGTCAGAACACTGAAGCTTTCTTT.

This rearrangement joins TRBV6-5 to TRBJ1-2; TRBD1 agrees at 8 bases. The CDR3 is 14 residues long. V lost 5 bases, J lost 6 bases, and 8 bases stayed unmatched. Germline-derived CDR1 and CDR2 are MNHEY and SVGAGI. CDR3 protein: CASSPRQGAHGYTF. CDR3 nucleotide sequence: TGTGCCAGCAGTCCCCGGCAGGGGGCCCATGGCTACACCTTC.

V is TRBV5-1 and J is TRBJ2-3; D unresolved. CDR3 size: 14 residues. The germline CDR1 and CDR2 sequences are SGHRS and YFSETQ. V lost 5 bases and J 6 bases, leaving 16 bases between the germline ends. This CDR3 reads CASRNSQMADTQYF. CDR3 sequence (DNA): TGCGCCAGCAGAAACAGTCAGATGGCGGATACGCAGTATTTT.

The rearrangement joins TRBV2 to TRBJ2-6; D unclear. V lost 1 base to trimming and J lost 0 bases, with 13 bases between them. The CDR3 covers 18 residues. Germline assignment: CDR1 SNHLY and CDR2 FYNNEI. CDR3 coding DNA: TGTGCCAGCAGTGAAGTGCGGCCTTTATCCTCTGGGGCCAACGTCCTGACTTTC. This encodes CASSEVRPLSSGANVLTF.

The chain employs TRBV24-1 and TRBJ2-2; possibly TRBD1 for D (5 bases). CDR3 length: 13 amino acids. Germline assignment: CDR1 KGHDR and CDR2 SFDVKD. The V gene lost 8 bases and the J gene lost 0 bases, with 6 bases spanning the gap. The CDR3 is CATTDTNTGELFF. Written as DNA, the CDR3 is TGTGCCACCACGGACACGAACACCGGGGAGCTGTTTTTT.

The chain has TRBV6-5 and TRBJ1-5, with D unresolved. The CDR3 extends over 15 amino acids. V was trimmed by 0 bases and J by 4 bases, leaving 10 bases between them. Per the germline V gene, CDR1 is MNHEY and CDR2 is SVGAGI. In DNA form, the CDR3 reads TGTGCCAGCAGTTACTCGAGGGCAGCTAATCAGCCCCAGCATTTT. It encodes CASSYSRAANQPQHF.

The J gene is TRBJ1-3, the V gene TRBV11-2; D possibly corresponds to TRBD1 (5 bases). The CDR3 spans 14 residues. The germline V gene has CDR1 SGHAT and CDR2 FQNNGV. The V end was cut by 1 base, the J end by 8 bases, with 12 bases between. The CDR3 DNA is TGTGCCAGCAGCTTAGGGCAGGGATTCTACACCATATATTTT. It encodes CASSLGQGFYTIYF.

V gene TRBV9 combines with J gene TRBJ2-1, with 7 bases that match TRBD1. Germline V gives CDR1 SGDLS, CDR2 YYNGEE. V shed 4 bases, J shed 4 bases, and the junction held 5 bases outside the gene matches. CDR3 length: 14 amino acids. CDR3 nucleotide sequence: TGTGCCAGCAGCCCCACGGGACAGTACAATGAGCAGTTCTTC. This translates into CASSPTGQYNEQFF. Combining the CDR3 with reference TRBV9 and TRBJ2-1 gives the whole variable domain DSGVTQTPKHLITATGQRVTLRCSPRSGDLSVYWYQQSLDQGLQFLIQYYNGEERAKGNILERFSAQQFPDLHSELNLSSLELGDSALYFCASSPTGQYNEQFFGPGTRLTVL.

The DNA of the CDR3 is TGTGCCAGCAGTTACCGGTGGAGGGCCGGGGACACTGAAGCTTTCTTT. It encodes CASSYRWRAGDTEAFF. The V and J genes are TRBV6-5 and TRBJ1-1; D unclear. The CDR3 spans 16 residues. The germline V gene has CDR1 MNHEY and CDR2 SVGAGI. Trimming left V 2 bases short and J 3 bases short, with 16 bases between.

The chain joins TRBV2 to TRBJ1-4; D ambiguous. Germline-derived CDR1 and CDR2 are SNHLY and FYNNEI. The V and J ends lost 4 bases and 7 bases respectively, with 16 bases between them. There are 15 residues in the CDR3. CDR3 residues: CASSAGGLLGEKLFF. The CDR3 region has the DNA TGTGCCAGCAGTGCGGGAGGGTTGTTGGGTGAAAAACTGTTTTTT.

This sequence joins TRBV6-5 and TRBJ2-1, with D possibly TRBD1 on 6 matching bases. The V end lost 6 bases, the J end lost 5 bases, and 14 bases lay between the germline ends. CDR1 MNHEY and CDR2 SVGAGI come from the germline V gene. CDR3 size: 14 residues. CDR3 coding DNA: TGTGCCAGCAGCCTGTCGACAGGAAACAATGAGCAGTTCTTC. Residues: CASSLSTGNNEQFF.

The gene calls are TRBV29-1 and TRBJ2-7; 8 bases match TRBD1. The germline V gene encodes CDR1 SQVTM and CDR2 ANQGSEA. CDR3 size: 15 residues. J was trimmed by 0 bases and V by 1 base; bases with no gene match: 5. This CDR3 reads CSVEGPTGGSYEQYF. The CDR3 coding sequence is TGCAGCGTTGAAGGACCAACAGGGGGCTCCTACGAGCAGTACTTC.

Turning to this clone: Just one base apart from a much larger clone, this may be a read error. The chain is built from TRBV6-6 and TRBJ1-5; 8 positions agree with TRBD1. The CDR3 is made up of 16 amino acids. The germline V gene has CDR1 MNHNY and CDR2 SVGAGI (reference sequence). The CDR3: CTSSYHGGQALWPQHF. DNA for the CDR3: TGTACCAGCAGTTACCATGGGGGACAGGCCCTATGGCCCCAGCATTTT.

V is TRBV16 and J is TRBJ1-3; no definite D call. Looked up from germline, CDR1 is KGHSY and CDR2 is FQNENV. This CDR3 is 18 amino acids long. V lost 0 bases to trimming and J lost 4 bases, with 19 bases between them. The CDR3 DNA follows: TGTGCCAGCAGCCAATCTTTCTGGGCCCCAACTTCGGGAAACACCATATATTTT. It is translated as CASSQSFWAPTSGNTIYF.

This CDR3 reads CASSPPENEQFF. The CDR3 nucleotides read TGTGCCAGCTCACCACCAGAGAATGAGCAGTTCTTC. The genes are TRBV18 and TRBJ2-1; D not certain. V lost 0 bases to trimming and J lost 7 bases, with 4 bases between them. The CDR3 sequence is 12 residues long. Per germline, CDR1 KGHSH and CDR2 LQKENI.

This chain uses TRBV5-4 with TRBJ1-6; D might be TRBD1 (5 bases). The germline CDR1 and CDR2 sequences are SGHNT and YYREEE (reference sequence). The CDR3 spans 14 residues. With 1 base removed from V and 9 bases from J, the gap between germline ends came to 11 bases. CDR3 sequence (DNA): TGTGCCAGCAGCTTGCGCAGGGAAGCTTCACCCCTCCACTTT. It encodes CASSLRREASPLHF.

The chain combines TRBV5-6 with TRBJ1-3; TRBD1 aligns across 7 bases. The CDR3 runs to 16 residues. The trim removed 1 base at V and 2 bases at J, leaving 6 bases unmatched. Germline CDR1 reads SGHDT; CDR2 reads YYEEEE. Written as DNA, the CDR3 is TGTGCCAGCAGCTTGTCGTGGCAGGGGGCTGGAAACACCATATATTTT. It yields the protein CASSLSWQGAGNTIYF. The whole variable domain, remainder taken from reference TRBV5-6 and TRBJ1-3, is DAGVTQSPTHLIKTRGQQVTLRCSPKSGHDTVSWYQQALGQGPQFIFQYYEEEERQRGNFPDRFSGHQFPNYSSELNVNALLLGDSALYLCASSLSWQGAGNTIYFGEGSWLTVV.

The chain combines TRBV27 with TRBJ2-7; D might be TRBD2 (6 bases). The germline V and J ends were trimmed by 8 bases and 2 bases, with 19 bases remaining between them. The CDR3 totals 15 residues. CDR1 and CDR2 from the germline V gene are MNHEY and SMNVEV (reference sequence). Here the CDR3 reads CASGIPGLPPYEQYF. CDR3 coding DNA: TGTGCCAGCGGAATCCCGGGACTTCCCCCCTACGAGCAGTACTTC.